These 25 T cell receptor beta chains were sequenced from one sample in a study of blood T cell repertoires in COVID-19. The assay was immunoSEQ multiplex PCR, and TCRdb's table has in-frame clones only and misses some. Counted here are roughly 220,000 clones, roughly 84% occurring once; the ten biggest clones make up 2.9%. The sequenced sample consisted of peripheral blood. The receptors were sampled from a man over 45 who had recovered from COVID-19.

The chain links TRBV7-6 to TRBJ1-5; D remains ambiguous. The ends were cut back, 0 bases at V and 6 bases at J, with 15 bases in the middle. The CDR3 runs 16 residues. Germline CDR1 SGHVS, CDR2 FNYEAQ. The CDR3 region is CASSLAGSSGAQPQHF. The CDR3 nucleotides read TGTGCCAGCAGCTTAGCGGGGAGTTCGGGCGCTCAGCCCCAGCATTTT.

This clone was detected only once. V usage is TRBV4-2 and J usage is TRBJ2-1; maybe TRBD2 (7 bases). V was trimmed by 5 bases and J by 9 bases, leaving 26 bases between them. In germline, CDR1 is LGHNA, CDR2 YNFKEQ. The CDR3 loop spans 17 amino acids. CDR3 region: CASSSRGVGGPLGEQFF. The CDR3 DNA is TGTGCCAGCAGCTCGCGTGGGGTCGGGGGGCCTCTTGGTGAGCAGTTCTTC.

The CDR3 bases are TGTGCCAGCAGTGTAACAGGGACAGGGGCCGGGGGAAACACCATATATTTT. Its protein is CASSVTGTGAGGNTIYF. The genes are TRBV6-1 and TRBJ1-3; 10 bases fit TRBD1. Germline CDR1 and CDR2: MNHNS and SASEGT. The ends lost 4 bases at V and 4 bases at J; junction bases unmatched: 10. The CDR3 covers 17 residues.

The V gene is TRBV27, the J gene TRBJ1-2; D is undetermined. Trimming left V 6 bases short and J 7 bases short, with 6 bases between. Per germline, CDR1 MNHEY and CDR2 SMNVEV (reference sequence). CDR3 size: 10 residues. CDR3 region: CASSFFGYTF. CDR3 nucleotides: TGTGCCAGCAGCTTCTTTGGCTACACCTTC.

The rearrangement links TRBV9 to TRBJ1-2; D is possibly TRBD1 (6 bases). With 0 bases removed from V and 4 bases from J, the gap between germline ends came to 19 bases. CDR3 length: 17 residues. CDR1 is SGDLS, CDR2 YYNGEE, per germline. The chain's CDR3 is CASSVGSGGPRGYGYTF. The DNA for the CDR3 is TGTGCCAGCAGCGTAGGGTCCGGGGGGCCTAGGGGCTATGGCTACACCTTC.

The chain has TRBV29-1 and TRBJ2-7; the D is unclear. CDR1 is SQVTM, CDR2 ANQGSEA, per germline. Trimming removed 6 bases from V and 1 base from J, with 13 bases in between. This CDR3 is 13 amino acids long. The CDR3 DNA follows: TGCAGCGTCAGGCTTCCCAATTCCTACGAGCAGTACTTC. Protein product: CSVRLPNSYEQYF.

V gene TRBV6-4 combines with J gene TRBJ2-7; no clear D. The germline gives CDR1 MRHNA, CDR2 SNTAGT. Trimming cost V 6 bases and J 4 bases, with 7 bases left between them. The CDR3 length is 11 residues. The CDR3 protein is CASRRCYEQYF. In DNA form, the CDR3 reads TGTGCCAGCAGGCGCTGTTACGAGCAGTACTTC.

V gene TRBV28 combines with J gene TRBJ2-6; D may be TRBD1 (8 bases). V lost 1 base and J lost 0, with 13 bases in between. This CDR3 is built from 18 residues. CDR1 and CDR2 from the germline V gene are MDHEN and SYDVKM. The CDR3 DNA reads TGTGCCAGCAGTTTATACAGGGGGGACTACTCTGGGGCCAACGTCCTGACTTTC. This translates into CASSLYRGDYSGANVLTF.

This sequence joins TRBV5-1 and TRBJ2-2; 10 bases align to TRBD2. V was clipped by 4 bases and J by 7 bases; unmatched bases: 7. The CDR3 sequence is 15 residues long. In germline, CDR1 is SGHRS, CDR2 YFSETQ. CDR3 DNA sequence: TGCGCCAGCAGCCTCCTAGCGGGAGCGGTCGGGGAGCTGTTTTTT. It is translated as CASSLLAGAVGELFF.

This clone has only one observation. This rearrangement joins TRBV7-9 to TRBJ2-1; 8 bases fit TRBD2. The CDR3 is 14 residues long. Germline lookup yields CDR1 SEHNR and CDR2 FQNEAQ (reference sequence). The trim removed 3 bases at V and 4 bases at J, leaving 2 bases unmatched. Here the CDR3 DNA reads TGTGCCAGCAGCTTGGGACTAGTGTACAATGAGCAGTTCTTC. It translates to CASSLGLVYNEQFF.

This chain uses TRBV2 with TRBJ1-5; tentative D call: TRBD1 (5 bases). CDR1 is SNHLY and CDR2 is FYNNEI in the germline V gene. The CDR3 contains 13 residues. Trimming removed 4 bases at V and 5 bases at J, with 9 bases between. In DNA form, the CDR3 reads TGTGCCAGCAGTGGACAGCCCCATCAGCCCCAGCATTTT. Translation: CASSGQPHQPQHF.

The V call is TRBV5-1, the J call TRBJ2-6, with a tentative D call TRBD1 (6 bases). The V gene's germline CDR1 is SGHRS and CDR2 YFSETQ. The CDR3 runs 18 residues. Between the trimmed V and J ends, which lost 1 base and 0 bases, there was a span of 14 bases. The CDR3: CASSLIPTGLSGANVLTF. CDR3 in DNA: TGCGCCAGCAGCTTGATCCCGACAGGCCTCTCTGGGGCCAACGTCCTGACTTTC. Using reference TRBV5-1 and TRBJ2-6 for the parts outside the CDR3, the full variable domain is KAGVTQTPRYLIKTRGQQVTLSCSPISGHRSVSWYQQTPGQGLQFLFEYFSETQRNKGNFPGRFSGRQFSNSRSEMNVSTLELGDSALYLCASSLIPTGLSGANVLTFGAGSRLTVL.

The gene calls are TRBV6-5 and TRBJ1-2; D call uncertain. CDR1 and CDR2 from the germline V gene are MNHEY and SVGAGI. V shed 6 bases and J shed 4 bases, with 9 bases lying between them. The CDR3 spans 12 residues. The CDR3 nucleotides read TGTGCCAGCAGAGCCCCGGGCTATGGCTACACCTTC. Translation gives CASRAPGYGYTF.

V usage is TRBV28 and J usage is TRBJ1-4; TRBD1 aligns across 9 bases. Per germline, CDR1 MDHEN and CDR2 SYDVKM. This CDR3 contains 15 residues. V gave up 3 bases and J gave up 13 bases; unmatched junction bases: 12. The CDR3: CASSFSGQGQHRLFF. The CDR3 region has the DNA TGTGCCAGCAGTTTTAGCGGACAGGGGCAACATCGACTGTTTTTT. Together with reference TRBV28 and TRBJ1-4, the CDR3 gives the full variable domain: DVKVTQSSRYLVKRTGEKVFLECVQDMDHENMFWYRQDPGLGLRLIYFSYDVKMKEKGDIPEGYSVSREKKERFSLILESASTNQTSMYLCASSFSGQGQHRLFFGSGTQLSVL.

CDR3: CASSSRDSIYEQYF. CDR3 nucleotide sequence: TGTGCCAGCAGCTCACGGGACTCGATCTACGAGCAGTACTTC. The V gene is TRBV13, the J gene TRBJ2-7; possibly TRBD2 for D (6 bases). The V gene lost 4 bases and the J gene lost 3 bases, with 13 bases spanning the gap. The CDR3 has 14 amino acids. The germline V gene encodes CDR1 PRHDT and CDR2 FYEKMQ (reference sequence).

This CDR3 is CASSPGGPPYEQYF. CDR3 sequence (DNA): TGTGCCAGCAGTCCCGGGGGGCCGCCCTACGAGCAGTACTTC. The genes are TRBV28 and TRBJ2-7, with a possible D match to TRBD2 (7 bases). The germline V gene has CDR1 MDHEN and CDR2 SYDVKM. V was clipped by 5 bases and J by 2 bases, with 13 bases between them. CDR3 length: 14 residues.

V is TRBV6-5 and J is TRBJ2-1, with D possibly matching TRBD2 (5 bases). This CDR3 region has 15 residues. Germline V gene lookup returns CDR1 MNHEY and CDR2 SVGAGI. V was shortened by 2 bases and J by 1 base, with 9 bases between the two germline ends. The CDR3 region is CASSYPGSSYNEQFF. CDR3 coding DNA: TGTGCCAGCAGTTACCCTGGGAGTTCCTACAATGAGCAGTTCTTC.

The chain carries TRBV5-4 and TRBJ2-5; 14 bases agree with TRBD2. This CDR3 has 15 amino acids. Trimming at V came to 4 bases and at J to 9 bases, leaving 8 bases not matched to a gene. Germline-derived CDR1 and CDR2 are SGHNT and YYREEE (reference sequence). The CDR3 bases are TGTGCCAGCAGCCGGGGACTAGCGGGAGAGAGTCCCCAGTACTTC. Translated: CASSRGLAGESPQYF.

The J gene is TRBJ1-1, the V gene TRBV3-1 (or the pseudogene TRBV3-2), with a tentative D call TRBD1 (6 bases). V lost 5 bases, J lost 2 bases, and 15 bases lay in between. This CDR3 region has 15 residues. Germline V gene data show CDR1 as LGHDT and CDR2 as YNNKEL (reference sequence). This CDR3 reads CASSSPGQANTEAFF. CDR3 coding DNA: TGTGCCAGCAGCTCTCCGGGACAAGCAAACACTGAAGCTTTCTTT.

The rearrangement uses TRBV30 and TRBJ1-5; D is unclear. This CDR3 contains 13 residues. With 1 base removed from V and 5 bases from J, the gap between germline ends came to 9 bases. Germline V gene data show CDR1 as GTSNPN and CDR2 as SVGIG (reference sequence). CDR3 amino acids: CAWSGGGYQPQHF. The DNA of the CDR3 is TGTGCCTGGAGTGGAGGCGGCTATCAGCCCCAGCATTTT.

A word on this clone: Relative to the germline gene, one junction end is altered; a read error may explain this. CDR3 residues: CAGRFYTLAVANTGELFF. CDR3 sequence (DNA): TGTGCCGGGAGATTTTATACCCTAGCGGTCGCGAACACCGGGGAGCTGTTTTTT. The V and J genes are TRBV30 and TRBJ2-2; 7 bases align to TRBD2. Per germline, CDR1 GTSNPN and CDR2 SVGIG (reference sequence). This CDR3 spans 18 amino acids.

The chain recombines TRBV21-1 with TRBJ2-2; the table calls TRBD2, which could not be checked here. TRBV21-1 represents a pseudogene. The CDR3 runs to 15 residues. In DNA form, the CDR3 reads TGTGCCAGCAGCAAAGGGGGGGAAGGCACCGGGGAGCTGTTTTTT. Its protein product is CASSKGGEGTGELFF.

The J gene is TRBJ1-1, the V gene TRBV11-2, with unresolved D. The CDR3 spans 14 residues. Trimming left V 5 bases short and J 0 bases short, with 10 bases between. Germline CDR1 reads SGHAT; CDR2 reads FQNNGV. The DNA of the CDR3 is TGTGCCAGCAGCCTGGCGGGGATGAACACTGAAGCTTTCTTT. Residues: CASSLAGMNTEAFF.

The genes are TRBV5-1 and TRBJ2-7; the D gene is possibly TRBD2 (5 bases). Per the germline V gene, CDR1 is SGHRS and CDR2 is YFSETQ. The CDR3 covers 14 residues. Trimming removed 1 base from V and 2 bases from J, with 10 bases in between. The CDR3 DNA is TGCGCCAGCAGCTTGAGCGGACTTACCTACGAGCAGTACTTC. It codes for CASSLSGLTYEQYF.

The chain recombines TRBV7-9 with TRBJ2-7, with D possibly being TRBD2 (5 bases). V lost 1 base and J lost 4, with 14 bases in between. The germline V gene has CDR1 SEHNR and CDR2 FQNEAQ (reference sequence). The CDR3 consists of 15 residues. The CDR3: CASSLGGVSDYEQYF. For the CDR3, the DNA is TGTGCCAGCAGCTTAGGTGGGGTTAGCGATTACGAGCAGTACTTC. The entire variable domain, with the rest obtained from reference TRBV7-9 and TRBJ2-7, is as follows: DTGVSQNPRHKITKRGQNVTFRCDPISEHNRLYWYRQTLGQGPEFLTYFQNEAQLEKSRLLSDRFSAERPKGSFSTLEIQRTEQGDSAMYLCASSLGGVSDYEQYFGPGTRLTVT.